Shown below are 10 T cell receptor beta chains from a single sample sequenced in a study of blood T cell repertoires in COVID-19. Assay used: immunoSEQ multiplex PCR; TCRdb lists only in-frame clones, some missing. The table includes roughly 380,000 clones, approximately 87% detected once. The sample consisted of PBMCs or T cells enriched from blood (not recorded which). The receptor source for this set is a man aged 30-40 years who had recovered from COVID-19.

V gene TRBV18 combines with J gene TRBJ1-2; 11 bases are a match to TRBD1. From germline, CDR1 is KGHSH and CDR2 LQKENI. The CDR3 is 17 amino acids. V shed 4 bases, J shed 3 bases, and the junction held 10 bases outside the gene matches. CDR3 loop: CASSLRQMGQGDYGYTF. CDR3 coding DNA: TGTGCCAGCTCACTCCGACAAATGGGACAGGGGGACTATGGCTACACCTTC.

The chain uses TRBV10-3 and TRBJ2-1; TRBD2 aligns across 11 bases. This CDR3 spans 14 amino acids. The J segment lost 10 bases and the V segment lost 3 bases, leaving 5 bases of the junction unmatched. Germline CDR1 reads ENHRY; CDR2 reads SYGVKD. CDR3 nucleotide sequence: TGTGCCATCAGTGATAGCGGGGGGGCAGGAGAGCAGTTCTTC. Translating it yields CAISDSGGAGEQFF.

V and J are TRBV18 and TRBJ1-2; no firm D call. The CDR3 has 17 amino acids. Germline loops: CDR1 KGHSH, CDR2 LQKENI. Deletions cut 0 bases from V and 4 bases from J, with 18 bases between. As DNA, the CDR3 is TGTGCCAGCTCACCACCGGAAACAGATCTCACTCTCTATGGCTACACCTTC. Translation gives CASSPPETDLTLYGYTF.

This clone was found a few times. The rearrangement uses TRBV7-9 and TRBJ2-5; 9 bases are a match to TRBD2. V was pared by 0 bases and J by 2 bases, with 10 bases of the junction left unmatched. There are 18 residues in the CDR3. CDR1 SEHNR and CDR2 FQNEAQ come from the germline V gene (reference sequence). The CDR3 DNA is TGTGCCAGCAGCTTAGCCTGGGGCGGGGGGGCCAATCAAGAGACCCAGTACTTC. Translation: CASSLAWGGGANQETQYF.

J is TRBJ1-2 and V is TRBV27, with 7 bases aligning to TRBD1. Trimming removed 3 bases from V and 5 bases from J; junction bases left unmatched: 3. CDR1 is MNHEY, CDR2 SMNVEV, per germline (reference sequence). This CDR3 has 13 residues. The CDR3 coding sequence is TGTGCCAGCAGTTTGGGACAGCCTTATGGCTACACCTTC. This gives the protein CASSLGQPYGYTF.

The chain combines TRBV27 with TRBJ1-4; D not certain. V was shortened by 8 bases and J by 0 bases, with 10 bases between the two germline ends. Germline V lookup: CDR1 MNHEY, CDR2 SMNVEV (reference sequence). The length of the CDR3 is 14 residues. The CDR3 sequence: CASRRQATNEKLFF. Written as DNA, the CDR3 is TGTGCCAGCCGGCGACAAGCAACTAATGAAAAACTGTTTTTT.

V is TRBV12-3 or TRBV12-4 and J is TRBJ2-5; D unclear. The CDR3 contains 11 residues. Trimming removed 6 bases from V and 5 bases from J, with 7 bases in between. In DNA, the CDR3 is TGTGCCAGCAGGTTGAGGGAGACCCAGTACTTC. This gives the protein CASRLRETQYF.

The chain carries TRBV2 and TRBJ1-1; TRBD1 might be the D (6 bases). The V gene's germline CDR1 is SNHLY and CDR2 FYNNEI. This CDR3 is built from 14 residues. V was cut by 10 bases and J by 1 base, with 16 bases left in between. The CDR3 is CANDQGQPNTEAFF. In DNA, the CDR3 is TGTGCCAACGATCAGGGACAACCGAACACTGAAGCTTTCTTT.

J is TRBJ2-3 and V is TRBV18; 7 nucleotides match TRBD2. There are 18 residues in the CDR3. J lost 1 base, V lost 5 bases, and 15 bases had no gene match. Germline V gene sequence: CDR1 KGHSH, CDR2 LQKENI. CDR3 in DNA: TGTGCCAGCTCATCGCGACTGGCGGCTAGCGGAGGCACAGATACGCAGTATTTT. This encodes CASSSRLAASGGTDTQYF.

This sequence joins TRBV11-2 and TRBJ1-2, with D possibly matching TRBD1 (6 bases). CDR1 and CDR2 from the germline V gene are SGHAT and FQNNGV. The CDR3 consists of 13 residues. V lost 1 base and J lost 12, with 15 bases in between. The CDR3, as DNA: TGTGCCAGCAGCTTAGGGACAGCCCGGGCGGACACCTTC. Translated, it gives CASSLGTARADTF. Variable domain in full (rest from reference TRBV11-2 and TRBJ1-2): EAGVAQSPRYKIIEKRQSVAFWCNPISGHATLYWYQQILGQGPKLLIQFQNNGVVDDSQLPKDRFSAERLKGVDSTLKIQPAKLEDSAVYLCASSLGTARADTFGSGTRLTVV.